This entry is about one T cell receptor (beta chain). Its cognate antigen is unknown. The sample originates from a study of graft-versus-host responses after intestinal transplantation. Study as a whole: All recipients were transplanted with multivisceral, liver-intestinal, or isolated intestinal grafts. All recipients were given anti-thymocyte globulin induction, and tacrolimus and steroids were then administered for around three years.

Repertoires were generated with immunoSEQ multiplex PCR, while TCRdb's copy carries only in-frame clones and drops some. Of 90,000 to 95,000 clones detected, approximately 90% appear once; the ten largest clones hold approximately 5.5%. The CDR3 covers 16 residues. CDR1 is SGDLS, CDR2 YYNGEE, per germline. Germline trimming cut 3 bases from V and 2 bases from J; bases unmatched to any gene: 11. The clonotype comes from a human donor who received an intestinal transplant. This chain connects TRBV9 to TRBJ2-7, with 7 bases fitting TRBD1. The starting material was unstimulated CD8+ T cells sorted from spleen or lymph node cells, obtained before intestinal transplant. In DNA, the CDR3 is TGTGCCAGCAGCGCGGAAGGACAGGTACCCACCTACGAGCAGTACTTC. Translating gives CASSAEGQVPTYEQYF. Full variable domain (outside the CDR3, taken from reference TRBV9 and TRBJ2-7): DSGVTQTPKHLITATGQRVTLRCSPRSGDLSVYWYQQSLDQGLQFLIQYYNGEERAKGNILERFSAQQFPDLHSELNLSSLELGDSALYFCASSAEGQVPTYEQYFGPGTRLTVT.